These 21 T cell receptor beta chains were sequenced from one sample in a study of shared clonotypes between healthy human individuals. Measured with immunoSEQ multiplex PCR; TCRdb has only the in-frame clones, and not every one. The table records about 1.5 million clones, around 98% of them present only once. Sequenced sample: naive CD4+ T cells sorted from blood. The subset here: CD45RA+ positively selected. Every receptor here comes from a man between 25 and 39 years old in good health.

The chain employs TRBV27 and TRBJ2-5; 8 nucleotides agree with TRBD2. The CDR3 is 15 residues long. V shed 1 base, J shed 5 bases, and the junction held 6 bases outside the gene matches. Germline CDR1 is MNHEY and CDR2 is SMNVEV (reference sequence). The CDR3 nucleotides read TGTGCCAGCAGTTTATTTGGCGGGGGGAAGGAGACCCAGTACTTC. Protein: CASSLFGGGKETQYF.

The chain links TRBV2 to TRBJ2-7; 11 positions agree with TRBD2. Germline V lookup: CDR1 SNHLY, CDR2 FYNNEI. The CDR3 covers 13 residues. Germline trimming cut 7 bases from V and 5 bases from J; bases unmatched to any gene: 4. This CDR3 is CASNSGRAHEQYF. The CDR3 DNA is TGTGCCAGCAATAGCGGGAGGGCCCACGAGCAGTACTTC.

Worth noting for this clone: The sample contains more than one DNA sequence encoding this CDR3. CDR3 region: CSGDRANEQFF. The DNA of the CDR3 is TGCAGCGGGGACAGGGCCAACGAGCAGTTCTTC. This chain uses TRBV29-1 with TRBJ2-1, with 9 bases identical to TRBD1. J gave up 10 bases and V 7 bases, and 5 bases lay outside the gene matches. Germline V gene sequence: CDR1 SQVTM, CDR2 ANQGSEA. The CDR3 loop spans 11 amino acids.

In the case of this clone: The same CDR3 also results from other DNA sequences found in this sample. This rearrangement joins TRBV18 to TRBJ2-3; no clear D. In germline, CDR1 is KGHSH, CDR2 LQKENI. CDR3 length: 13 residues. The V gene lost 3 bases and the J gene lost 3 bases, with 7 bases spanning the gap. CDR3 DNA sequence: TGTGCCAGCTCACCCCCCGGGACAGATACGCAGTATTTT. Translated: CASSPPGTDTQYF.

The genes are TRBV28 and TRBJ2-7; 7 positions agree with TRBD2. Germline values: CDR1 MDHEN, CDR2 SYDVKM. The V segment lost 4 bases and the J segment 3 bases; nucleotides outside the gene matches: 9. This CDR3 is built from 15 residues. The CDR3 DNA sequence: TGTGCCAGCAGTTCCCTCGGCGGGAGTGTCTACGAGCAGTACTTC. This sequence encodes CASSSLGGSVYEQYF.

The chain is built from TRBV2 and TRBJ2-7, with D perhaps being TRBD1 or TRBD2 (5 bases each). The V end was cut by 8 bases, the J end by 2 bases, with 13 bases between. The CDR3 runs 13 residues. CDR1 is SNHLY, CDR2 FYNNEI, per germline. CDR3 region: CASRLGTAYEQYF. Here the CDR3 DNA reads TGTGCCAGCCGCTTAGGGACGGCCTACGAGCAGTACTTC.

V gene TRBV6-5 combines with J gene TRBJ2-1, with TRBD1 identical over 7 bases. The CDR3 consists of 13 residues. V shed 4 bases, J shed 7 bases, and the junction held 4 bases outside the gene matches. Germline V gene lookup returns CDR1 MNHEY and CDR2 SVGAGI. CDR3 in DNA: TGTGCCAGCAGTTCCACCAGGGGGAATGAGCAGTTCTTC. The encoded protein is CASSSTRGNEQFF.

V usage is TRBV5-5 and J usage is TRBJ1-4; no reliable D call. The germline gives CDR1 SGHKS, CDR2 YYEKEE (reference sequence). CDR3 length: 11 residues. The V end was cut by 7 bases, the J end by 8 bases, with 9 bases between. The CDR3 nucleotides are TGTGCCAGCTCCGGGGAAGAAAAACTGTTTTTT. This gives the protein CASSGEEKLFF.

The V call is TRBV10-1, the J call TRBJ2-7; the D call may be TRBD1 or TRBD2 (5 bases each). The V end was cut by 4 bases, the J end by 9 bases, with 25 bases between. The length of the CDR3 is 16 residues. In germline, CDR1 is WNHNN, CDR2 SYGVQD (reference sequence). CDR3 region: CASSALGADSQVPQYF. CDR3 coding DNA: TGCGCCAGCAGTGCCCTCGGGGCCGATTCCCAGGTGCCGCAGTACTTC.

V and J are TRBV28 and TRBJ2-1; D gene uncertain. Germline values: CDR1 MDHEN, CDR2 SYDVKM. With 8 bases removed from V and 3 bases from J, the gap between germline ends came to 14 bases. This CDR3 is built from 14 residues. CDR3 sequence: CASPPWRSYNEQFF. In DNA, the CDR3 is TGTGCCAGCCCTCCCTGGCGGAGCTACAATGAGCAGTTCTTC. The entire variable domain, with the rest obtained from reference TRBV28 and TRBJ2-1, is as follows: DVKVTQSSRYLVKRTGEKVFLECVQDMDHENMFWYRQDPGLGLRLIYFSYDVKMKEKGDIPEGYSVSREKKERFSLILESASTNQTSMYLCASPPWRSYNEQFFGPGTRLTVL.

V gene TRBV7-9 combines with J gene TRBJ2-1; possible D gene TRBD1, 5 bases. The germline V gene encodes CDR1 SEHNR and CDR2 FQNEAQ (reference sequence). Trimming pared 5 bases from V and 9 bases from J, leaving 14 bases between. The CDR3 runs 13 residues. The CDR3, as DNA: TGTGCCAGCAGCGAACTTCAGGGCCTTGAGCAGTTCTTC. Its protein product is CASSELQGLEQFF.

The chain employs TRBV5-8 and TRBJ1-5; D gene ambiguous. CDR3 length: 15 amino acids. Germline-derived CDR1 and CDR2 are SGHTS and YDEGEE. Trimming removed 2 bases from V and 0 bases from J, with 9 bases in between. The DNA for the CDR3 is TGTGCCAGCAGCTTCCCCCTTTATAGCAATCAGCCCCAGCATTTT. Residues: CASSFPLYSNQPQHF. The whole variable domain, remainder taken from reference TRBV5-8 and TRBJ1-5, is EAGVTQSPTHLIKTRGQQATLRCSPISGHTSVYWYQQALGLGLQFLLWYDEGEERNRGNFPPRFSGRQFPNYSSELNVNALELEDSALYLCASSFPLYSNQPQHFGDGTRLSIL.

The chain carries TRBV6-1 and TRBJ2-7, with D uncertain. This CDR3 region has 15 residues. V was trimmed by 6 bases and J by 3 bases, leaving 18 bases between them. Germline-derived CDR1 and CDR2 are MNHNS and SASEGT. The CDR3 loop is CASRDNIQIYYEQYF. The CDR3 coding sequence is TGTGCCAGCAGAGACAACATACAGATATACTACGAGCAGTACTTC.

The V call is TRBV19, the J call TRBJ1-4; possibly TRBD1 for D (5 bases). The germline gives CDR1 LNHDA, CDR2 SQIVND (reference sequence). There are 13 residues in the CDR3. Trimming took 8 bases from V and 3 from J, leaving 10 bases between them. CDR3: CASHRQSNEKLFF. CDR3 in DNA: TGTGCCAGTCACAGACAGTCTAATGAAAAACTGTTTTTT.

Remarks on this clone: In the same sample, other DNA sequences code for this CDR3. V usage is TRBV28 and J usage is TRBJ2-3, with no clear D. The CDR3 contains 12 residues. Germline-derived CDR1 and CDR2 are MDHEN and SYDVKM. Deletions cut 6 bases from V and 3 bases from J, with 7 bases between. The CDR3 sequence: CASRFSTDTQYF. In nucleotides, the CDR3 is TGTGCCAGCAGATTCTCAACAGATACGCAGTATTTT. The entire variable domain, with the rest obtained from reference TRBV28 and TRBJ2-3, is as follows: DVKVTQSSRYLVKRTGEKVFLECVQDMDHENMFWYRQDPGLGLRLIYFSYDVKMKEKGDIPEGYSVSREKKERFSLILESASTNQTSMYLCASRFSTDTQYFGPGTRLTVL.

V and J are TRBV29-1 and TRBJ2-1, with 7 bases that match TRBD2. This CDR3 has 13 amino acids. J lost 8 bases, V lost 5 bases, and 9 bases had no gene match. Germline loops: CDR1 SQVTM, CDR2 ANQGSEA. CDR3 in amino acids: CSVSTAGLYEQFF. The CDR3 nucleotides read TGCAGCGTTTCAACAGCGGGACTCTATGAGCAGTTCTTC.

V is TRBV18 and J is TRBJ2-3; D may be TRBD1 (6 bases). Germline-derived CDR1 and CDR2 are KGHSH and LQKENI. V was clipped by 5 bases and J by 6 bases, with 15 bases between them. The CDR3 runs to 14 residues. The CDR3 protein is CASSSTGRMDTQYF. CDR3 bases: TGTGCCAGCTCATCCACAGGGCGTATGGATACGCAGTATTTT.

The chain links TRBV9 to TRBJ2-2, with D uncertain. Germline V lookup: CDR1 SGDLS, CDR2 YYNGEE. The CDR3 runs 14 residues. With 3 bases removed from V and 8 bases from J, the gap between germline ends came to 14 bases. The DNA of the CDR3 is TGTGCCAGCAGCGAACCCAGCAGTGCTGGGGAGCTGTTTTTT. It codes for CASSEPSSAGELFF.

This chain links TRBV28 with TRBJ1-2; D not resolved. Germline V gives CDR1 MDHEN, CDR2 SYDVKM. Trimming took off 2 bases at V and 4 bases at J, with 11 bases between the two ends. The CDR3 consists of 14 residues. CDR3 DNA: TGTGCCAGCAGTTTAGGCCCGGCAGGCTATGGCTACACCTTC. It is translated as CASSLGPAGYGYTF.

Concerning this clone itself: Other DNA sequences of this sample code for an identical CDR3. The genes are TRBV28 and TRBJ1-2; D ambiguous. The CDR3 runs to 13 residues. The V end was cut by 1 base, the J end by 5 bases, with 8 bases between. CDR1 is MDHEN and CDR2 is SYDVKM in the germline V gene. CDR3 sequence (DNA): TGTGCCAGCAGTTTATTAGGCAGATATGGCTACACCTTC. The encoded protein is CASSLLGRYGYTF.

This chain joins TRBV28 and TRBJ2-3; a weak D match, TRBD2 (5 bases). This CDR3 contains 15 residues. Trimming pared 4 bases from V and 6 bases from J, leaving 17 bases between. The V gene's germline CDR1 is MDHEN and CDR2 SYDVKM. This chain's CDR3 is CASSSNMGRWDTQYF. The CDR3, as DNA: TGTGCCAGCAGTTCTAACATGGGGAGATGGGATACGCAGTATTTT.